A selection of T cell receptor beta chains follows, all from one sample in a study of blood T cell repertoires in COVID-19. Profiling relied on immunoSEQ multiplex PCR, and the TCRdb table lists in-frame clones only, not all of them. This table holds around 130,000 clones, approximately 90% found once. The sequencing input was peripheral blood. All receptors come from a human donor with COVID-19, enrolled during active disease. The donor label of this sample is uncertain. Both conserved end residues are part of each CDR3.

V gene	J gene	CDR3 protein
TRBV7-3	TRBJ2-2	CASSYRGVDTGELFF
TRBV30	TRBJ1-3	CAWCRGDLGIGNTIYF
TRBV6-6	TRBJ1-5	CASSYPGNQPQHF
TRBV6-5	TRBJ1-5	CASSGTYPNQPQHF
TRBV6-5	TRBJ1-1	CASDRGPDTEAFF
TRBV27	TRBJ2-7	CASSRQVGTGGSYEQYF
TRBV6-2/TRBV6-3	TRBJ2-2	CASSYMSQRGVNTGELFF
TRBV9	TRBJ1-1	CASSVTGGRVGNTEAFF
TRBV10-2	TRBJ2-5	CASSGAGGTETQYF
TRBV5-4	TRBJ2-1	CASSLGTGVYNEQFF
TRBV13	TRBJ1-1	CASSPQGNTEAFF
TRBV5-1	TRBJ2-7	CASSGTDRGSHEQYF
TRBV2	TRBJ1-5	CASSAQGGVDQPQHF
TRBV30	TRBJ1-5	CAWSVRENQPQHF
TRBV5-6	TRBJ2-7	CASLPAGTGPHEQYF
TRBV6-4	TRBJ2-7	CASGGPPSYEQYF
TRBV5-1	TRBJ2-1	CASPVGLHSYNEQFF
TRBV11-2	TRBJ1-2	CASSSLTGVYGYTF
TRBV2	TRBJ2-3	CASTYLGRADTQYF
TRBV3-1/TRBV3-2	TRBJ2-7	CASSQDPGTSGNEQYF
TRBV11-1	TRBJ2-3	CASSLGSRERDTQYF
TRBV6-5	TRBJ2-7	CASSAENLHRDEQYF
TRBV6-5	TRBJ1-6	CASSGTALSNSPLHF
TRBV6-2/TRBV6-3	TRBJ2-7	CASSMTLYEQYF
TRBV6-4	TRBJ2-3	CASSRESSTDTQYF
TRBV7-3	TRBJ1-6	CASSTGTDNSPLHF
TRBV24-1	TRBJ1-2	CATSDTGRDYGYTF
TRBV6-2/TRBV6-3	TRBJ2-7	CASSHGMRDRSYEQYF